These T cell receptor beta chains were read from a single sample in a study of response to subunit inactivated influenza vaccine. TCRdb reprocessed the RT-PCR reads via MiXCR and lists one record per CDR3 protein. The table shows approximately 500,000 distinct CDR3 sequences, with 13% to 15% occurring only once. The specimen was PBMCs from blood, collected 11 to 12 days after vaccination. The receptors originated from a man aged 50 to 60 who received an inactivated influenza vaccine. Each CDR3 is given with its conserved first and last residue. Each record gives: clone size, V gene, J gene, D gene, CDR3 DNA, CDR3 protein. A D gene is named only where the DNA matches it firmly. Rows may omit the clone size; those that give it use once, few, many or a size class.

clone size: .; V gene: TRBV7-2; J gene: TRBJ2-7; D gene: .; CDR3 DNA: TGTGCCAGCAGCTTAAATGCAGGGGTAGGCGAGCAGTACTTC; CDR3 protein: CASSLNAGVGEQYF
clone size: few; V gene: TRBV7-9; J gene: TRBJ1-6; D gene: .; CDR3 DNA: TGTGCCAGCAGCTTCGGACATACTGATTCACCCCTCCACTTT; CDR3 protein: CASSFGHTDSPLHF
clone size: .; V gene: TRBV11-1; J gene: TRBJ2-2; D gene: TRBD2; CDR3 DNA: TGTGCCAGCAGCCGGACTAGCGGAAACACCGGGGAGCTGTTTTTT; CDR3 protein: CASSRTSGNTGELFF
clone size: .; V gene: TRBV11-2; J gene: TRBJ2-7; D gene: .; CDR3 DNA: TGTGCCAGCAGCTTTGCAGGGGCTTACGAGCAGTACTTC; CDR3 protein: CASSFAGAYEQYF
clone size: .; V gene: TRBV29-1; J gene: TRBJ2-1; D gene: TRBD1; CDR3 DNA: TGCAGCGTTGGAACAGGAAGGGGGCAATGGAATGAGCAGTTCTTC; CDR3 protein: CSVGTGRGQWNEQFF
clone size: few; V gene: TRBV15; J gene: TRBJ2-3; D gene: .; CDR3 DNA: TGTGCCACCAGCAGAGAGGTGGCAGATACGCAGTATTTT; CDR3 protein: CATSREVADTQYF
clone size: .; V gene: TRBV29-1; J gene: TRBJ2-3; D gene: TRBD1; CDR3 DNA: TGCAGCGTGGGTCAGGGGGCGCGGATAGATACGCAGTATTTT; CDR3 protein: CSVGQGARIDTQYF
clone size: few; V gene: TRBV29-1; J gene: TRBJ2-5; D gene: TRBD2; CDR3 DNA: TGCAGCGCGAAGCTAGCGGGGGGGCGGTGGGAGACCCAGTACTTC; CDR3 protein: CSAKLAGGRWETQYF
clone size: .; V gene: TRBV12-3/TRBV12-4; J gene: TRBJ2-5; D gene: TRBD1; CDR3 DNA: TGTGCCAGCAGTTTAGTGGGACAGGGTCAAGAGACCCAGTACTTC; CDR3 protein: CASSLVGQGQETQYF
clone size: few; V gene: TRBV20-1; J gene: TRBJ2-1; D gene: TRBD1; CDR3 DNA: TGCAGTGCTAGTCTTCACGGGACAGGCTCCTACAATGAGCAGTTCTTC; CDR3 protein: CSASLHGTGSYNEQFF
clone size: few; V gene: TRBV5-1; J gene: TRBJ2-2; D gene: .; CDR3 DNA: TGCGCCAGCAGCTGGGCCTCCCCACCGACCGGGGAGCTGTTTTTT; CDR3 protein: CASSWASPPTGELFF
clone size: many; V gene: TRBV29-1; J gene: TRBJ2-5; D gene: .; CDR3 DNA: TGCAGCGTTGAACCCATACAGGGCTTCTGGGAGACCCAGTACTTC; CDR3 protein: CSVEPIQGFWETQYF
clone size: few; V gene: TRBV20-1; J gene: TRBJ2-2; D gene: .; CDR3 DNA: TGCAGTGCTAGGGGGACAATGAACACCGGGGAGCTGTTTTTT; CDR3 protein: CSARGTMNTGELFF
clone size: few; V gene: TRBV21-1; J gene: TRBJ2-5; D gene: .; CDR3 DNA: TGTGCCAGCGGATTTTCTCAGGGTGCTAGCGGGAGTCTCCGAGAGACCCAGTACTTC; CDR3 protein: CASGFSQGASGSLRETQYF
clone size: many; V gene: TRBV28; J gene: TRBJ2-3; D gene: TRBD2; CDR3 DNA: TGTGCCAGCAGTCTGAGGGGACTAGCGACTAATACGCAGTATTTT; CDR3 protein: CASSLRGLATNTQYF
clone size: few; V gene: TRBV29-1; J gene: TRBJ2-5; D gene: .; CDR3 DNA: TGCAGCGTTGAAACAGGGACGGAGACCCAGTACTTC; CDR3 protein: CSVETGTETQYF
clone size: few; V gene: TRBV7-2; J gene: TRBJ2-3; D gene: TRBD2; CDR3 DNA: TGTGCCAGCAGCTTCCACCTTTTCGGGGGGGCGGGTACGCAGTATTTT; CDR3 protein: CASSFHLFGGAGTQYF
clone size: few; V gene: TRBV14; J gene: TRBJ2-5; D gene: .; CDR3 DNA: TGTGCCAGCAGCCAATGGTCGGGAGAGACCCAGTACTTC; CDR3 protein: CASSQWSGETQYF
clone size: few; V gene: TRBV5-1; J gene: TRBJ2-5; D gene: .; CDR3 DNA: TGCGCCAGCAGCTTGGGGGCGAAGATTCCAGAGACCCAGTACTTC; CDR3 protein: CASSLGAKIPETQYF
clone size: .; V gene: TRBV4-2; J gene: TRBJ2-3; D gene: TRBD1; CDR3 DNA: TGTGCCAGCAGCCAAGATGGCGGACAGGGGGCCATGTTCGGAGGCACAGATACGCAGTATTTT; CDR3 protein: CASSQDGGQGAMFGGTDTQYF
clone size: few; V gene: TRBV10-3; J gene: TRBJ1-2; D gene: .; CDR3 DNA: TGTGCCATCAGTGATCTGATACGACGGGCAGACGACTATGGCTACACCTTC; CDR3 protein: CAISDLIRRADDYGYTF
clone size: few; V gene: TRBV12-3/TRBV12-4; J gene: TRBJ2-5; D gene: .; CDR3 DNA: TGTGCCAGCAGTTTATTTCCAGGTTCTGGGGAGACCCAGTACTTC; CDR3 protein: CASSLFPGSGETQYF
clone size: .; V gene: TRBV28; J gene: TRBJ1-1; D gene: .; CDR3 DNA: TGTGCCAGCAGTCCCCCTCGTGCAATGAACACTGAAGCTTTCTTT; CDR3 protein: CASSPPRAMNTEAFF
clone size: .; V gene: TRBV12-3/TRBV12-4; J gene: TRBJ2-1; D gene: .; CDR3 DNA: TGTGCCAGCAGTCTGAAAATCTACAATGAGCAGTTCTTC; CDR3 protein: CASSLKIYNEQFF
clone size: .; V gene: TRBV5-5; J gene: TRBJ2-1; D gene: .; CDR3 DNA: TGTGCCAGCAGCTGGTCGGACAGCAGCTACAATGAGCAGTTCTTC; CDR3 protein: CASSWSDSSYNEQFF